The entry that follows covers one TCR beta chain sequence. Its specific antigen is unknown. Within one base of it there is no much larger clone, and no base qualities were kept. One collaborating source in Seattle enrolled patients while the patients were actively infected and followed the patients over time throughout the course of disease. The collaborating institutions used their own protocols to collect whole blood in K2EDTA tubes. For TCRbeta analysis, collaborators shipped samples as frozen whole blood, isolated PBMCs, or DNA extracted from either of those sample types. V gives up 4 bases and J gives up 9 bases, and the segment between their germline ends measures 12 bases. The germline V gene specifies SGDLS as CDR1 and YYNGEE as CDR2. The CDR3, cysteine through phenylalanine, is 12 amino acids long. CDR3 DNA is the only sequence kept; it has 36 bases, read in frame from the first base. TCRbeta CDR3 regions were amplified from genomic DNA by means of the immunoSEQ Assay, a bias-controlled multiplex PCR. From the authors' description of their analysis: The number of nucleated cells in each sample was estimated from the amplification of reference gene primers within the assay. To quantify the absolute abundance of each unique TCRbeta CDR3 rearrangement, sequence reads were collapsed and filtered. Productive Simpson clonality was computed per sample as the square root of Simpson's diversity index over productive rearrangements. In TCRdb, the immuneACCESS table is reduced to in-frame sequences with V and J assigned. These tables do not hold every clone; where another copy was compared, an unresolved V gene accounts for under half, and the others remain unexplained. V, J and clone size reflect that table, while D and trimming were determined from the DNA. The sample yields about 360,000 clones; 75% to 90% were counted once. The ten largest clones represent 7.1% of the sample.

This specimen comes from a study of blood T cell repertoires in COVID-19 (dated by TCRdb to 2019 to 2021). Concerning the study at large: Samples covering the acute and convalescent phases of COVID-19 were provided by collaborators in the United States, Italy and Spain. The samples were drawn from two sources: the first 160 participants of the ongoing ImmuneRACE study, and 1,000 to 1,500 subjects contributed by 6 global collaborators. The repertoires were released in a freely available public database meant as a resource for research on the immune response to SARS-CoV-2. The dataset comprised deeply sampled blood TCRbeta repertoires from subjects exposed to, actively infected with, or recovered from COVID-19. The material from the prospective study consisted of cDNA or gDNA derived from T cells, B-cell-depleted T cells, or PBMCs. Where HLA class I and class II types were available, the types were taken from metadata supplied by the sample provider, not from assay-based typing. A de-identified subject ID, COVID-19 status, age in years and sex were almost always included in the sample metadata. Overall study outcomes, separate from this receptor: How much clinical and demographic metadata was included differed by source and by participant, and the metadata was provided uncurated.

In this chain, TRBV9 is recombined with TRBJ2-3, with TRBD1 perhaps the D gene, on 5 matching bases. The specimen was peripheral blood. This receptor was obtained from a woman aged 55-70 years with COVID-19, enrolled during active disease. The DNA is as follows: TGTGCCAGCAGCCCCCCTAAGGGGACGCAGTATTTT. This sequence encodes CASSPPKGTQYF.